In this sample, the clone carrying this TCR beta chain turned up a few times. Its antigen remains unidentified. A read error may account for a junction end that differs from germline. In this cohort, patients with other autoimmune diseases, uncontrolled infections, pregnancy or lactation were excluded. Symptoms, serum thyroxine and TRAb, thyroid ultrasound, and orbital computed tomography formed the diagnostic basis. This sample is part of a study of Graves' ophthalmopathy and Graves' hyperthyroidism. In germline, CDR1 is ENHRY, CDR2 SYGVKD. The CDR3 is 15 residues long. Study outcomes and limitations: The authors also found most expanded thyroid clonotypes above 0.001 frequency in blood. Ophthalmopathy versus stable hyperthyroidism: 13-signature model gave less than 90% sensitivity, 81.08% specificity.

The authors amplified TCR beta CDR3 regions from RNA transcripts. Second-round multiplex PCR followed a first-round RT-PCR using HTBI primers. Each CDR3 protein is one row after TCRdb ran MiXCR on the multiplex PCR reads. The table shows approximately 700,000 distinct CDR3 sequences, with 35% to 45% occurring only once. This clonotype originated in an adult man with Graves' ophthalmopathy. The genes are TRBV10-3 and TRBJ1-5, with a tentative D call TRBD1 (6 bases). The material sequenced was peripheral blood. CDR3 bases: TGTGCCAGCAGTTACCCCAGGGGTCATAATCAGCCCCAGCATTTT. This encodes CASSYPRGHNQPQHF.